Sequencing of this T cell receptor (beta chain) was carried out in a study of blood T cell repertoires in COVID-19. Overall study: Specimens from acute and convalescent COVID-19 originated in the United States, Italy and Spain. The cDNA or gDNA used as material had been derived from T cells, B-cell-depleted T cells, or PBMCs.

This clone came up a few times. In the study's own analysis: Amplified reference gene primers provided the basis for estimating nucleated cell counts. The method was immunoSEQ multiplex PCR; TCRdb's version includes in-frame clones alone and lacks a portion of them. That table is the source of V, J and clone size, and D and trimming were worked out from the DNA. Here the sample spans 250,000 to 350,000 clones, nearly 90% being singletons. This clonotype was sampled from a man in his late teens or twenties with active or convalescent COVID-19. The specimen sequenced was peripheral blood.

This chain's CDR3 is CASSIVSYGYTF. The DNA for the CDR3 is TGTGCCAGTAGTATAGTGAGCTATGGCTACACCTTC. The chain links TRBV19 to TRBJ1-2; D remains ambiguous. Trimming stripped 1 base from V and 4 bases from J, with 4 bases between. Germline values: CDR1 LNHDA, CDR2 SQIVND (reference sequence). The CDR3 runs 12 residues.